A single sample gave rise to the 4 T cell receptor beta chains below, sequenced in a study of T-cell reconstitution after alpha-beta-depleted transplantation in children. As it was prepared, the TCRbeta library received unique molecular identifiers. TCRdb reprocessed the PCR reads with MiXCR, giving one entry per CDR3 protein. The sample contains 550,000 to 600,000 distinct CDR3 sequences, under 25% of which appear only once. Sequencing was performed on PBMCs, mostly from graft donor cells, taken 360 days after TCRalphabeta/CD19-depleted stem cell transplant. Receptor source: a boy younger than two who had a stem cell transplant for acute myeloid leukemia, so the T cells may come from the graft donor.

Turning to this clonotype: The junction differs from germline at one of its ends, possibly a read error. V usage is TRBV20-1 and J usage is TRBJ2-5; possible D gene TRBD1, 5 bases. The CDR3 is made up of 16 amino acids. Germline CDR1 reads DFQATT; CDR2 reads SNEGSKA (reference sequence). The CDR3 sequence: CCAFDFDRTPIGTQYF. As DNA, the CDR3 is TGCTGTGCTTTCGACTTCGACAGAACCCCGATCGGGACCCAGTACTTC.

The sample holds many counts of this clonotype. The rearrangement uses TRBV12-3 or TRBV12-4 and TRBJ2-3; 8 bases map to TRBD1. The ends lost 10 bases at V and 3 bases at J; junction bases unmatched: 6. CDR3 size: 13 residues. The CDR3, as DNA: TGTGCCACATGCTGGACAGGGACAGATACGCAGTATTTT. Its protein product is CATCWTGTDTQYF.

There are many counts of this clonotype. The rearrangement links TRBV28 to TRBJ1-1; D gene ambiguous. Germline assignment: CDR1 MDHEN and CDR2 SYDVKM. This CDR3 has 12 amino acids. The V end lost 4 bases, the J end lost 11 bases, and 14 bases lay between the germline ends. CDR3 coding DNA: TGTGCCAGCAGTTGGGCCGCGGAAGGGGCTTTCTTT. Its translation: CASSWAAEGAFF.

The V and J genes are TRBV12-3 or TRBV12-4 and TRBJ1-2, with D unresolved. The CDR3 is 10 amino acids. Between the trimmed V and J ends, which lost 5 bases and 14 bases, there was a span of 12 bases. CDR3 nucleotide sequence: TGTGCCAGCAGTCCACTTCGACGAACCTTC. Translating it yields CASSPLRRTF.